This T cell receptor beta chain was documented in a study of shared clonotypes between healthy human individuals. Study in general: Per donor, CD8 memory used one plate, CD8 naive used two, CD4 memory used three and CD4 naive used three.

Germline lookup yields CDR1 SGHTA and CDR2 FQGNSA. The germline V and J ends were trimmed by 5 bases and 0 bases, with 10 bases remaining between them. This CDR3 region has 14 residues. This was a deep-level run. The repertoire was sequenced with immunoSEQ multiplex PCR; TCRdb's copy has only in-frame clones and lacks some. The repertoire consists of about 960,000 clones, with 60% to 85% occurring once and the leading ten covering about 1.5%. Study-level results: Non-shared clonotypes were found to have lower generation probabilities than the clonotypes that were shared by all four of the sorted-subset donors.

The donors were all Caucasian adults (living in Nashville, Tennessee). With respect to this clone: Its antigen is unknown.

This clonotype originated in a man younger than 35 in good health. The genes are TRBV7-2 and TRBJ1-2; perhaps TRBD1 as D (5 bases). The sequencing sample was made of memory CD4+ T cells sorted from blood. Subset described: CD45RA-negative fraction. The CDR3 nucleotides read TGTGCCAGCAGCCCCGGGGCAGCTAACTATGGCTACACCTTC. Its protein is CASSPGAANYGYTF.